This passage covers 7 T cell receptor beta chains from one sample sequenced in a study of regulatory T cells in long-lasting Graves disease. Time point denoted: newly diagnosed GD, antithyroid drugs for less than 3 months. The TCR library was prepared using RNA isolated from PBMCs. Arm-PCR with iRepertoire HTBI primers amplified the CDR3 regions for these TCR beta libraries. TCRdb analysed the multiplex PCR reads with MiXCR anew, one entry per CDR3 protein. Of hundreds of thousands of distinct CDR3 sequences in the sample, roughly 12% were seen once. The sample was also linked to a second study, of T cells in Graves' hyperthyroidism and ophthalmopathy.

The material sequenced was peripheral blood mononuclear cells (PBMCs), taken at new diagnosis, from a patient treated with antithyroid drugs. These receptors originate from a young man with Graves disease.

This clonotype showed up many times. The CDR3 DNA is TGCGCCAGCAGTCCTCTAGCGGGAGGGCCTTCCACCGGGGAGCTGTTTTTT. It is translated as CASSPLAGGPSTGELFF. The chain recombines TRBV10-1 with TRBJ2-2, with 12 nucleotides matching TRBD2. Germline V gene data show CDR1 as WNHNN and CDR2 as SYGVQD (reference sequence). CDR3 length: 17 amino acids. V shed 5 bases, J shed 4 bases, and the junction held 8 bases outside the gene matches.

This clonotype appeared a few times. The chain links TRBV5-6 to TRBJ1-4, with D possibly being TRBD1 (6 bases). V was trimmed by 6 bases and J by 4 bases, leaving 10 bases between them. The CDR3 covers 13 residues. The germline V gene has CDR1 SGHDT and CDR2 YYEEEE. The CDR3 loop reads CASMGGLNEKLFF. CDR3 nucleotide sequence: TGTGCCAGCATGGGGGGCCTTAATGAAAAACTGTTTTTT.

This sequence joins TRBV7-8 and TRBJ1-1, with D tentatively TRBD1 (5 bases). The CDR3 sequence is 15 residues long. The V end was cut by 2 bases, the J end by 1 base, with 11 bases between. From germline, CDR1 is SGHVS and CDR2 FQNEAQ. CDR3 in amino acids: CASSLMRGENTEAFF. The CDR3 nucleotides read TGTGCCAGCAGCTTAATGAGGGGCGAGAACACTGAAGCTTTCTTT.

Of note for this clonotype: The conserved closing phenylalanine or tryptophan is absent in this CDR3, likely reflecting a read error. The V gene is TRBV7-8, the J gene TRBJ1-4; D uncertain. CDR1 SGHVS and CDR2 FQNEAQ come from the germline V gene. Trimming took 5 bases from V and 10 from J, leaving 20 bases between them. This CDR3 contains 15 residues. The CDR3 DNA is TGTGCCAGCAGCAAGGAGGGAGGGCTAATCGGAAAACTGTTTTCT. Translated: CASSKEGGLIGKLFS.

This clonotype was seen more than once but under ten times. The chain uses TRBV20-1 and TRBJ2-2; D is undetermined. This CDR3 is built from 12 residues. In germline, CDR1 is DFQATT, CDR2 SNEGSKA (reference sequence). The V end was cut by 1 base, the J end by 5 bases, with 5 bases between. The CDR3 DNA reads as TGCAGTGCTAGAGTGGGGACCGGGGAGCTGTTTTTT. It yields the protein CSARVGTGELFF.

Only a few counts were recorded for this clonotype. This chain uses TRBV18 with TRBJ1-2; the D is unclear. This CDR3 has 16 residues. Germline CDR1 and CDR2: KGHSH and LQKENI. Trimming pared 3 bases from V and 0 bases from J, leaving 14 bases between. DNA of the CDR3: TGTGCCAGCTCACCCACCATCGACGGGACTAACTATGGCTACACCTTC. Its translation: CASSPTIDGTNYGYTF.

This clonotype was detected only a few times. J is TRBJ2-1 and V is TRBV7-9; 8 bases fit TRBD2. The trim removed 5 bases at V and 8 bases at J, leaving 17 bases unmatched. Germline-derived CDR1 and CDR2 are SEHNR and FQNEAQ (reference sequence). The CDR3 has 17 amino acids. CDR3 in DNA: TGTGCCAGCAGCGAACTAATGCGGGAGGCCTTCGAAGATGAGCAGTTCTTC. Translation gives CASSELMREAFEDEQFF.